The clone carrying this T cell receptor (beta chain) was found many times. RNA transcripts gave rise to amplified TCR beta CDR3 regions. The HTBI primer set was used in a first-round RT-PCR of the TCR CDR3. TCRdb redid the calling of the multiplex PCR reads with MiXCR, one entry per CDR3 protein. The repertoire has some 800,000 distinct CDR3 sequences, around 39% of them found once; the top ten carry around 9.3%. This entry belongs to a study of T cells in Graves' hyperthyroidism and ophthalmopathy. Germline CDR1 is LNHDA and CDR2 is SQIVND (reference sequence). Trimming left V 3 bases short and J 1 base short, with 6 bases between. This CDR3 spans 13 amino acids. No ophthalmopathy progression within 18 months constituted stable Graves' hyperthyroidism.

Sequencing used blood. This receptor was identified in a man in his late teens or twenties with Graves' hyperthyroidism. The chain recombines TRBV19 with TRBJ1-2; no reliable D call. CDR3 amino acids: CASSINNNYGYTF. CDR3 in DNA: TGTGCCAGTAGTATTAACAATAACTATGGCTACACCTTC. The whole variable domain, remainder taken from reference TRBV19 and TRBJ1-2, is DGGITQSPKYLFRKEGQNVTLSCEQNLNHDAMYWYRQDPGQGLRLIYYSQIVNDFQKGDIAEGYSVSREKKESFPLTVTSAQKNPTAFYLCASSINNNYGYTFGSGTRLTVV.